One sample yielded the 29 T cell receptor beta chains listed below, sequenced in a study of CD8 T cells in Susac syndrome. Random hexamers were used to reverse transcribe 0.5 to 1 ug of RNA. Each CDR3 protein is one row after TCRdb ran MiXCR on the immunoSEQ multiplex PCR reads. This table holds roughly 150,000 distinct CDR3 sequences, 93% found once. The sequencing input was CD4+ T cells from PBMCs. The receptors originated from a human donor in good health.

The rearrangement uses TRBV4-1 and TRBJ1-2, with TRBD1 identical over 7 bases. The CDR3 sequence is 16 residues long. Germline V gene lookup returns CDR1 MGHRA and CDR2 YSYEKL. V shed 4 bases and J 2 bases; nucleotides not matched to a gene: 10. CDR3 in DNA: TGCGCCAGCAGCCTTGCGCCGGGACAGTGGAACTATGGCTACACCTTC. Translation gives CASSLAPGQWNYGYTF.

The CDR3: CASSLANRGPEIYEQYF. As DNA, the CDR3 is TGTGCCAGCAGCTTAGCGAACAGGGGGCCCGAGATCTACGAGCAGTACTTC. The chain links TRBV7-8 to TRBJ2-7; 9 bases are shared with TRBD1. The germline V gene encodes CDR1 SGHVS and CDR2 FQNEAQ. V shed 0 bases and J 3 bases; nucleotides not matched to a gene: 9. The CDR3 has 17 amino acids.

The J gene is TRBJ2-1, the V gene TRBV19; maybe TRBD2 (6 bases). The CDR3 has 15 residues. The V end was cut by 4 bases, the J end by 3 bases, with 13 bases between. Germline V gene sequence: CDR1 LNHDA, CDR2 SQIVND (reference sequence). DNA for the CDR3: TGTGCCAGTAGTACCCCACCCGGGAGCTACAATGAGCAGTTCTTC. Protein sequence: CASSTPPGSYNEQFF.

The CDR3 protein is CASSPQPGSNSPLHF. The CDR3 bases are TGTGCCAGCAGCCCCCAACCAGGGTCGAATTCACCCCTCCACTTT. This chain links TRBV14 with TRBJ1-6, with D possibly TRBD1 on 5 matching bases. Germline V lookup: CDR1 SGHDN, CDR2 FVKESK. This CDR3 spans 15 amino acids. Trimming pared 4 bases from V and 7 bases from J, leaving 14 bases between.

J is TRBJ2-5 and V is TRBV20-1; 8 bases are a match to TRBD1. V dropped 3 bases and J dropped 7; count of bases not matched to a gene: 13. Germline V gene sequence: CDR1 DFQATT, CDR2 SNEGSKA (reference sequence). The CDR3 loop spans 15 amino acids. CDR3 bases: TGCAGTGCTAGGATCGGACAGGGACGCTATGGGACCCAGTACTTC. It encodes CSARIGQGRYGTQYF.

This chain uses TRBV10-3 with TRBJ2-7; 9 bases line up with TRBD1. The germline V gene encodes CDR1 ENHRY and CDR2 SYGVKD. CDR3 length equals 18 residues. Trimming took 0 bases from V and 1 from J; bases not matched to a gene: 10. DNA of the CDR3: TGTGCCATCAGTGAGTCTCCGGGACAGGGCCTTAGATCCTACGAGCAGTACTTC. It yields the protein CAISESPGQGLRSYEQYF.

This clonotype was seen a single time. The J gene is TRBJ1-1, the V gene TRBV18; the match to TRBD1 covers 7 bases. Looked up from germline, CDR1 is KGHSH and CDR2 is LQKENI. The ends lost 5 bases at V and 11 bases at J; junction bases unmatched: 8. This CDR3 comprises 12 residues. The CDR3 DNA reads as TGTGCCAGCTCAGCTACAGGGGACGGGGCTTTCTTT. Translation: CASSATGDGAFF. The complete variable domain, with remaining parts taken from reference TRBV18 and TRBJ1-1, reads NAGVMQNPRHLVRRRGQEARLRCSPMKGHSHVYWYRQLPEEGLKFMVYLQKENIIDESGMPKERFSAEFPKEGPSILRIQQVVRGDSAAYFCASSATGDGAFFGQGTRLTVV.

This clonotype appeared a single time. This chain joins TRBV29-1 and TRBJ2-7; maybe TRBD2 (5 bases). Germline-derived CDR1 and CDR2 are SQVTM and ANQGSEA. V lost 6 bases and J lost 2, with 17 bases in between. CDR3 length equals 14 residues. This CDR3 is CSVAGVYGAYEQYF. The CDR3 region has the DNA TGCAGCGTAGCCGGGGTGTATGGAGCCTACGAGCAGTACTTC.

CDR3 protein: CASRGSYNEQFF. The CDR3 region has the DNA TGTGCCAGCAGGGGATCCTACAATGAGCAGTTCTTC. This sequence joins TRBV6-5 and TRBJ2-1; D not certain. Germline CDR1 reads MNHEY; CDR2 reads SVGAGI. The ends were cut back, 6 bases at V and 1 base at J, with 4 bases in the middle. The CDR3 extends over 12 amino acids.

Only a few counts were recorded for this clonotype. V is TRBV7-9 and J is TRBJ1-6; tentatively, D is TRBD1 (5 bases). Trimming pared 1 base from V and 6 bases from J, leaving 10 bases between. CDR3 length equals 15 residues. Germline assignment: CDR1 SEHNR and CDR2 FQNEAQ (reference sequence). The CDR3 DNA sequence: TGTGCCAGCAGCTTAGTTGGGGGTACTAATTCACCCCTCCACTTT. Its protein product is CASSLVGGTNSPLHF.

The V and J genes are TRBV20-1 and TRBJ2-5, with no clear D. The germline gives CDR1 DFQATT, CDR2 SNEGSKA (reference sequence). Trimming stripped 1 base from V and 2 bases from J, with 14 bases between. The CDR3 contains 15 residues. The CDR3: CSARGVPAGQETQYF. CDR3 coding DNA: TGCAGTGCTAGAGGGGTTCCCGCCGGGCAAGAGACCCAGTACTTC.

The chain has TRBV9 and TRBJ1-2, with TRBD1 matching 7 bases. Germline V gene data show CDR1 as SGDLS and CDR2 as YYNGEE. The CDR3 is made up of 15 amino acids. Trimming removed 3 bases from V and 1 base from J; junction bases left unmatched: 6. CDR3 bases: TGTGCCAGCAGCGAGGGGGACAGTTTTAACTATGGCTACACCTTC. Its translation is CASSEGDSFNYGYTF.

The CDR3 protein is CASSQDLEGNTIYF. In nucleotides, the CDR3 is TGTGCCAGCAGCCAAGATTTGGAGGGGAACACCATATATTTT. The chain joins TRBV4-2 to TRBJ1-3; a possible D gene is TRBD1 (5 bases). CDR1 is LGHNA, CDR2 YNFKEQ, per germline. The CDR3 contains 14 residues. Between the trimmed V and J ends, which lost 0 bases and 7 bases, there was a span of 10 bases.

The chain carries TRBV2 and TRBJ2-2; 9 bases agree with TRBD2. The germline gives CDR1 SNHLY, CDR2 FYNNEI. The CDR3 length is 16 residues. Germline trimming cut 8 bases from V and 0 bases from J; bases unmatched to any gene: 7. As DNA, the CDR3 is TGTGCCAGCTCTTATAGCGGGGGCTCGAACACCGGGGAGCTGTTTTTT. Translation gives CASSYSGGSNTGELFF.

The chain couples TRBV23-1 to TRBJ2-1, with unresolved D. TRBV23-1 is an ORF; its function is uncertain. The CDR3 is 15 residues long. The V and J ends lost 6 bases and 3 bases respectively, with 15 bases between them. The CDR3 coding sequence is TGCGCCAGCAGACGAGCCAGTTGGTGCTACAATGAGCAGTTCTTC. It encodes CASRRASWCYNEQFF.

The chain couples TRBV30 to TRBJ1-2, with D perhaps TRBD1 (6 bases). Germline V gives CDR1 GTSNPN, CDR2 SVGIG (reference sequence). The CDR3 totals 12 residues. Trimming removed 3 bases from V and 6 bases from J, with 11 bases in between. CDR3 coding DNA: TGTGCCTGGAGGTCGACAGGAAATGGCTACACCTTC. Its translation is CAWRSTGNGYTF.

The chain links TRBV7-9 to TRBJ1-2; D gene unclear. V lost 2 bases and J lost 3, with 13 bases in between. The CDR3 spans 15 residues. Germline V gives CDR1 SEHNR, CDR2 FQNEAQ (reference sequence). Here the CDR3 DNA reads TGTGCCAGCAGCTTATTCGATTCGAGCTACTATGGCTACACCTTC. Translated: CASSLFDSSYYGYTF.

The chain uses TRBV20-1 and TRBJ1-1; D perhaps matches TRBD1 (6 bases). CDR1 is DFQATT, CDR2 SNEGSKA, per germline (reference sequence). This CDR3 comprises 14 residues. V gave up 3 bases and J gave up 4 bases, with 15 bases separating them. The CDR3: CSARGTQGRTEAFF. The CDR3 DNA follows: TGCAGTGCTAGGGGAACCCAGGGGCGCACTGAAGCTTTCTTT.

This clonotype was found once. The gene calls are TRBV6-2 or TRBV6-3 and TRBJ1-1; D remains unclear. Deletions cut 6 bases from V and 1 base from J, with 9 bases between. The CDR3 covers 13 residues. Germline lookup yields CDR1 MNHEY and CDR2 SVGEGT. Here the CDR3 reads CASRAPENTEAFF. The CDR3 bases are TGTGCCAGCAGAGCCCCAGAGAACACTGAAGCTTTCTTT.

This rearrangement joins TRBV4-1 to TRBJ1-2, with TRBD1 identical over 8 bases. From germline, CDR1 is MGHRA and CDR2 YSYEKL. The junction had 3 bases not matched to a gene; V was cut back by 0 bases and J by 6 bases. This CDR3 spans 14 amino acids. CDR3 amino acids: CASSQDRGRDGYTF. The CDR3 DNA sequence: TGCGCCAGCAGCCAAGACAGGGGGCGGGATGGCTACACCTTC.

The chain is built from TRBV20-1 and TRBJ2-3, with TRBD2 as a possible D gene (6 bases). Germline CDR1 is DFQATT and CDR2 is SNEGSKA (reference sequence). The CDR3 extends over 19 amino acids. V was trimmed by 0 bases and J by 1 base, leaving 23 bases between them. For the CDR3, the DNA is TGCAGTGCTAGAGACCTGGAGAATGTCGGTACGGGGGGCACAGATACGCAGTATTTT. It is translated as CSARDLENVGTGGTDTQYF.

J is TRBJ2-2 and V is TRBV24-1; D is unresolved. Germline CDR1 and CDR2: KGHDR and SFDVKD. The CDR3 consists of 13 residues. V was pared by 1 base and J by 7 bases, with 6 bases between. CDR3 in amino acids: CATSDFRGGELFF. DNA of the CDR3: TGTGCCACCAGTGATTTTCGTGGCGGGGAGCTGTTTTTT.

The rearrangement uses TRBV19 and TRBJ2-1; 14 nucleotides line up with TRBD2. CDR1 and CDR2 from the germline V gene are LNHDA and SQIVND (reference sequence). The CDR3 is 16 amino acids. V lost 7 bases, J lost 5 bases, and 7 bases stayed unmatched. The CDR3 loop reads CASKRLAGGHHNEQFF. CDR3 nucleotides: TGTGCCAGTAAACGACTAGCGGGGGGGCATCACAATGAGCAGTTCTTC.

The chain links TRBV27 to TRBJ2-7; D could derive from TRBD1 or TRBD2 (5 bases each). The CDR3 sequence is 13 residues long. Per the germline V gene, CDR1 is MNHEY and CDR2 is SMNVEV (reference sequence). Trimming removed 10 bases at V and 0 bases at J, with 13 bases between. The CDR3 nucleotides read TGTGCCACGCTGGGACGGAACTCCTACGAGCAGTACTTC. It is translated as CATLGRNSYEQYF.

The chain is built from TRBV2 and TRBJ1-6; 8 bases fit TRBD1. From germline, CDR1 is SNHLY and CDR2 FYNNEI. J lost 4 bases, V lost 7 bases, and 9 bases had no gene match. The CDR3 has 16 amino acids. CDR3 DNA sequence: TGTGCCAGCACCTCCTTGGGGACAGGATATAATTCACCCCTCCACTTT. It translates to CASTSLGTGYNSPLHF. The full variable domain, with the rest looked up from reference TRBV2 and TRBJ1-6, is EPEVTQTPSHQVTQMGQEVILRCVPISNHLYFYWYRQILGQKVEFLVSFYNNEISEKSEIFDDQFSVERPDGSNFTLKIRSTKLEDSAMYFCASTSLGTGYNSPLHFGNGTRLTVT.

J is TRBJ2-1 and V is TRBV5-4, with 10 positions matching TRBD2. The CDR3 contains 16 residues. The trim removed 5 bases at V and 5 bases at J, leaving 10 bases unmatched. CDR1 SGHNT and CDR2 YYREEE come from the germline V gene (reference sequence). The CDR3: CASSSPGLAVNNEQFF. The DNA for the CDR3 is TGTGCCAGCAGTTCTCCTGGACTAGCGGTAAACAATGAGCAGTTCTTC.

The chain links TRBV5-1 to TRBJ2-7; 9 bases map to TRBD1. V trimming: 0 bases; J trimming: 4 bases; junction bases outside the gene matches: 2. The CDR3 contains 14 residues. Germline CDR1 reads SGHRS; CDR2 reads YFSETQ. CDR3 residues: CASSLGDREYEQYF. The CDR3 DNA reads as TGCGCCAGCAGCTTGGGGGACAGGGAGTACGAGCAGTACTTC.

The chain couples TRBV5-1 to TRBJ2-7, with 9 bases fitting TRBD1. Per the germline V gene, CDR1 is SGHRS and CDR2 is YFSETQ. V gave up 1 base and J gave up 5 bases; unmatched junction bases: 13. The CDR3 runs 17 residues. This chain's CDR3 is CASSLRLRTGQGDEQYF. In nucleotides, the CDR3 is TGCGCCAGCAGCTTGCGGCTACGAACGGGACAGGGAGACGAGCAGTACTTC.

This clonotype was found a few times. This rearrangement joins TRBV2 to TRBJ2-2; 11 bases map to TRBD2. V gave up 6 bases and J gave up 4 bases; unmatched junction bases: 4. The CDR3 runs 15 residues. Per germline, CDR1 SNHLY and CDR2 FYNNEI. The chain's CDR3 is CASRRLAGSTGELFF. CDR3 DNA sequence: TGTGCCAGCAGGCGACTAGCGGGGAGCACCGGGGAGCTGTTTTTT. Drawing the rest from reference TRBV2 and TRBJ2-2, the complete variable domain is EPEVTQTPSHQVTQMGQEVILRCVPISNHLYFYWYRQILGQKVEFLVSFYNNEISEKSEIFDDQFSVERPDGSNFTLKIRSTKLEDSAMYFCASRRLAGSTGELFFGEGSRLTVL.